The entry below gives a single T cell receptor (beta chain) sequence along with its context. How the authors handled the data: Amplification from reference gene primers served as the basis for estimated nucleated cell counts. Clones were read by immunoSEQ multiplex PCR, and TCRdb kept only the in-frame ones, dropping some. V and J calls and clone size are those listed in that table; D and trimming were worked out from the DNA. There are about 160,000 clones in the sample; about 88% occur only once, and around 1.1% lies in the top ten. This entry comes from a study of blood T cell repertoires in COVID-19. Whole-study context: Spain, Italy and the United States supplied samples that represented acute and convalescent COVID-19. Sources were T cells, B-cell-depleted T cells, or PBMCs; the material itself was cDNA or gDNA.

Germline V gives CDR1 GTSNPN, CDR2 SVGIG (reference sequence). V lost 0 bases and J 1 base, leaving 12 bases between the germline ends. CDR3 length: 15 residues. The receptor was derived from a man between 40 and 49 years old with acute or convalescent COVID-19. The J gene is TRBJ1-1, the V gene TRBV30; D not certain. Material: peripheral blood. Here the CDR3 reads CAWSVTVRGNTEAFF. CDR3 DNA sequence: TGTGCCTGGAGTGTAACGGTTCGAGGGAACACTGAAGCTTTCTTT.